One sample yielded the 6 T cell receptor beta chains listed below, sequenced in a study of blood T cell repertoires in COVID-19. Measured with immunoSEQ multiplex PCR; TCRdb has only the in-frame clones, and not every one. The repertoire holds roughly 320,000 clones, with over 75% as singletons. Material for sequencing was peripheral blood. The origin of the receptors is a human donor in a cohort sampled during active COVID-19.

J is TRBJ2-1 and V is TRBV12-2; the table's D call TRBD1 went unverified against the DNA. TRBV12-2 is a known pseudogene. The CDR3 spans 16 residues. Written as DNA, the CDR3 is TGTGCAAGTCGCTTAGCGATGGACAGCCAACGGAATGAGCAGTTCTTC. The encoded protein is CASRLAMDSQRNEQFF.

This chain uses TRBV6-5 with TRBJ2-7; no definite D call. Trimming cost V 4 bases and J 2 bases, with 6 bases left between them. CDR3 length equals 12 residues. Germline values: CDR1 MNHEY, CDR2 SVGAGI. CDR3 in DNA: TGTGCCAGCAGTTCCAGTACCTACGAGCAGTACTTC. Its protein is CASSSSTYEQYF.

The rearrangement uses TRBV7-9 and TRBJ1-2; D may be TRBD1 (6 bases). CDR1 is SEHNR, CDR2 FQNEAQ, per germline (reference sequence). Trimming pared 3 bases from V and 0 bases from J, leaving 14 bases between. The CDR3 is 16 residues long. The CDR3 region has the DNA TGTGCCAGCAGCTTCCTAGACAGGCTGACTAACTATGGCTACACCTTC. This encodes CASSFLDRLTNYGYTF.

The chain joins TRBV2 to TRBJ2-7; tentatively, D is TRBD2 (5 bases). The length of the CDR3 is 15 residues. CDR1 is SNHLY, CDR2 FYNNEI, per germline. V shed 3 bases and J shed 2 bases, with 14 bases lying between them. CDR3: CASSDLDGETYEQYF. The CDR3 DNA is TGTGCCAGCAGTGACTTAGACGGGGAGACCTACGAGCAGTACTTC. The whole variable domain, filled in from reference TRBV2 and TRBJ2-7, reads EPEVTQTPSHQVTQMGQEVILRCVPISNHLYFYWYRQILGQKVEFLVSFYNNEISEKSEIFDDQFSVERPDGSNFTLKIRSTKLEDSAMYFCASSDLDGETYEQYFGPGTRLTVT.

The chain is built from TRBV4-2 and TRBJ2-7, with D possibly being TRBD2 (6 bases). The V end lost 1 base, the J end lost 5 bases, and 9 bases lay between the germline ends. Germline CDR1 and CDR2: LGHNA and YNFKEQ. The CDR3 is 13 residues long. CDR3 amino acids: CASSQAQRDEQYF. In DNA form, the CDR3 reads TGTGCCAGCAGCCAAGCTCAGCGGGACGAGCAGTACTTC.

CDR3 in DNA: TGTGCCAGTAGTAACCGGGGAAATCAGCCCCAGCATTTT. As protein: CASSNRGNQPQHF. The chain carries TRBV19 and TRBJ1-5, with D uncertain. V dropped 4 bases and J dropped 4 bases, with 8 bases sitting between them. Germline CDR1 is LNHDA and CDR2 is SQIVND (reference sequence). The CDR3 has 13 residues.